One and the same sample provided the 32 T cell receptor beta chains below, sequenced in a study of shared clonotypes between healthy human individuals. Measured with immunoSEQ multiplex PCR; TCRdb has only the in-frame clones, and not every one. Among approximately 1.5 million clones listed, around 98% were seen once. The sample comprised naive CD4+ T cells sorted from blood. Subset of the sample: CD45RA+ positively selected. These receptors originate from a man between 25 and 39 years old in good health.

The chain combines TRBV4-3 with TRBJ2-1; the match to TRBD2 covers 7 bases. The germline gives CDR1 LGHNA, CDR2 YSLEER. The CDR3 contains 14 residues. The V gene end was trimmed by 8 bases and the J gene end by 6 bases; junction bases not matched to a gene: 10. The CDR3 DNA reads as TGCGCCAGCTCAACTAGCGTTGGGGTCAATGAGCAGTTCTTC. Its translation: CASSTSVGVNEQFF.

The CDR3 loop reads CASSSSPSGRGEQYF. In DNA, the CDR3 is TGTGCCAGCAGTTCGAGTCCTAGCGGGAGGGGCGAGCAGTACTTC. The chain combines TRBV7-3 with TRBJ2-7, with 12 bases aligning to TRBD2. CDR3 length: 15 amino acids. V lost 6 bases, J lost 6 bases, and 9 bases stayed unmatched. The germline V gene has CDR1 SGHTA and CDR2 FQGTGA.

The V gene is TRBV6-5, the J gene TRBJ1-1; D is perhaps TRBD1 (5 bases). This CDR3 contains 12 residues. Germline V gene lookup returns CDR1 MNHEY and CDR2 SVGAGI. Trimming shortened V by 4 bases and J by 10 bases, and 13 bases separated the two germline ends. DNA of the CDR3: TGTGCCAGCAGTTTTCAGGGCGGGGTAGCTTTCTTT. Translation: CASSFQGGVAFF.

On this clone itself: The same CDR3 is also encoded by other DNA sequences in this sample. V gene TRBV19 combines with J gene TRBJ2-7; 9 bases are shared with TRBD1. Per the germline V gene, CDR1 is LNHDA and CDR2 is SQIVND (reference sequence). The V gene end was trimmed by 4 bases and the J gene end by 2 bases; junction bases not matched to a gene: 3. The CDR3 runs 14 residues. CDR3 protein: CASSRGQGPYEQYF. The CDR3 region has the DNA TGTGCCAGTAGTAGGGGACAGGGTCCCTACGAGCAGTACTTC.

The chain employs TRBV7-6 and TRBJ1-1, with 10 nucleotides matching TRBD1. Looked up from germline, CDR1 is SGHVS and CDR2 is FNYEAQ. This CDR3 has 18 residues. V dropped 1 base and J dropped 4; count of bases not matched to a gene: 12. For the CDR3, the DNA is TGTGCCAGCAGCTTAGGAGACAGGGGGCTGGGGGCGAGCACTGAAGCTTTCTTT. Amino acids: CASSLGDRGLGASTEAFF.

This sequence joins TRBV27 and TRBJ2-1, with a tentative D call TRBD2 (5 bases). This CDR3 contains 14 residues. The germline gives CDR1 MNHEY, CDR2 SMNVEV (reference sequence). V was shortened by 2 bases and J by 2 bases, with 7 bases between the two germline ends. The CDR3 region is CASSLGETYNEQFF. The CDR3 DNA follows: TGTGCCAGCAGTTTAGGGGAGACCTACAATGAGCAGTTCTTC.

V usage is TRBV2 and J usage is TRBJ2-7, with D possibly TRBD1 on 6 matching bases. The CDR3 totals 13 residues. Germline-derived CDR1 and CDR2 are SNHLY and FYNNEI. Deletions cut 6 bases from V and 4 bases from J, with 13 bases between. The CDR3 coding sequence is TGTGCCAGCAGCCAACAGGGTTTGTACGAGCAGTACTTC. This codes for CASSQQGLYEQYF.

CDR3 nucleotide sequence: TGCGCCAGCAGGACTAGCGGCCGCAGCTCCTACAATGAGCAGTTCTTC. Translating gives CASRTSGRSSYNEQFF. The chain employs TRBV5-1 and TRBJ2-1, with TRBD2 matching over 9 bases. CDR3 length: 16 residues. CDR1 and CDR2 (germline): SGHRS, YFSETQ. Trimming removed 5 bases from V and 0 bases from J; junction bases left unmatched: 6. Supplemented by reference TRBV5-1 and TRBJ2-1, the full variable domain reads KAGVTQTPRYLIKTRGQQVTLSCSPISGHRSVSWYQQTPGQGLQFLFEYFSETQRNKGNFPGRFSGRQFSNSRSEMNVSTLELGDSALYLCASRTSGRSSYNEQFFGPGTRLTVL.

The chain joins TRBV10-1 to TRBJ2-7; no definite D call. V was trimmed by 5 bases and J by 0 bases, leaving 8 bases between them. This CDR3 contains 13 residues. CDR1 and CDR2 (germline): WNHNN, SYGVQD (reference sequence). The chain's CDR3 is CASSRDLSYEQYF. CDR3 DNA: TGCGCCAGCAGTCGTGATCTCTCCTACGAGCAGTACTTC.

As to this clone: Other DNA sequences of this sample code for an identical CDR3. The chain employs TRBV28 and TRBJ1-5, with unresolved D. Germline loops: CDR1 MDHEN, CDR2 SYDVKM. V was pared by 3 bases and J by 7 bases, with 7 bases between. The CDR3 has 12 amino acids. For the CDR3, the DNA is TGTGCCAGCAGTTTGGCTTTCCAGCCCCAGCATTTT. This codes for CASSLAFQPQHF.

As regards this clone: Other DNA sequences from this sample encode an identical CDR3 as well. The chain employs TRBV7-9 and TRBJ2-3; D is ambiguous. The CDR3 sequence is 12 residues long. V was pared by 5 bases and J by 4 bases, with 7 bases between. Germline CDR1 SEHNR, CDR2 FQNEAQ (reference sequence). The CDR3: CASSPQADTQYF. The CDR3 DNA reads TGTGCCAGCAGCCCCCAGGCAGATACGCAGTATTTT.

V usage is TRBV25-1 and J usage is TRBJ2-5; 8 nucleotides align to TRBD1. Germline-derived CDR1 and CDR2 are MGHDK and SYGVNS. CDR3 length: 14 residues. V lost 5 bases, J lost 5 bases, and 7 bases stayed unmatched. CDR3 loop: CASSPRTGSETQYF. CDR3 coding DNA: TGTGCCAGCAGTCCCAGGACAGGGAGCGAGACCCAGTACTTC.

This clone is a singleton in its sample. At the DNA level, this CDR3 is encoded by other sequences in the same sample as well. This chain joins TRBV29-1 and TRBJ2-7, with D possibly TRBD1 on 5 matching bases. V was shortened by 4 bases and J by 1 base, with 8 bases between the two germline ends. Germline loops: CDR1 SQVTM, CDR2 ANQGSEA. This CDR3 is 12 amino acids long. In DNA form, the CDR3 reads TGCAGCGTTGTAGGGGATTCCTACGAGCAGTACTTC. It specifies CSVVGDSYEQYF.

The CDR3 nucleotides read TGTGCCAGCAGCTTAGAGAGGGAAAAACTGTTTTTT. Amino acids: CASSLEREKLFF. The chain is built from TRBV11-2 and TRBJ1-4; D unresolved. Trimming took 0 bases from V and 8 from J, leaving 4 bases between them. The CDR3 totals 12 residues. Germline CDR1 SGHAT, CDR2 FQNNGV.

J is TRBJ2-1 and V is TRBV27, with D possibly TRBD2 on 5 matching bases. Trimming stripped 3 bases from V and 5 bases from J, with 11 bases between. This CDR3 has 14 residues. Germline CDR1 reads MNHEY; CDR2 reads SMNVEV (reference sequence). The CDR3 loop reads CASSLGAVNNEQFF. The CDR3 coding sequence is TGTGCCAGCAGTTTGGGAGCGGTAAACAATGAGCAGTTCTTC.

The genes are TRBV5-1 and TRBJ2-5; 7 bases are a match to TRBD1. CDR1 and CDR2 from the germline V gene are SGHRS and YFSETQ. V lost 7 bases and J lost 2; bases outside the gene matches: 11. The CDR3 has 15 amino acids. The DNA of the CDR3 is TGCGCCAGCCTCCCCCTGGGACAGACTCAAGAGACCCAGTACTTC. Protein sequence: CASLPLGQTQETQYF.

The chain combines TRBV5-4 with TRBJ2-5, with D possibly being TRBD1 or TRBD2 (5 bases each). The CDR3 contains 13 residues. Trimming cost V 3 bases and J 5 bases, with 11 bases left between them. The germline V gene encodes CDR1 SGHNT and CDR2 YYREEE (reference sequence). The CDR3 bases are TGTGCCAGCAGCTGGGACCCAGGGGAGACCCAGTACTTC. It specifies CASSWDPGETQYF.

The rearrangement links TRBV28 to TRBJ2-5; D gene ambiguous. The germline V gene has CDR1 MDHEN and CDR2 SYDVKM. This CDR3 contains 14 residues. Trimming stripped 2 bases from V and 7 bases from J, with 14 bases between. CDR3 protein: CASSLVGNKATQYF. CDR3 in DNA: TGTGCCAGCAGTTTAGTAGGTAATAAGGCGACCCAGTACTTC.

The DNA for the CDR3 is TGTGCCAGCAGATCGCTCGGGGCCCAGCATTTT. The encoded protein is CASRSLGAQHF. The chain employs TRBV28 and TRBJ1-5; no reliable D call. V was pared by 6 bases and J by 11 bases, with 11 bases between. CDR3 length equals 11 residues. Looked up from germline, CDR1 is MDHEN and CDR2 is SYDVKM.

This sequence joins TRBV4-1 and TRBJ2-3; D ambiguous. The germline CDR1 and CDR2 sequences are MGHRA and YSYEKL. This CDR3 is 13 amino acids long. Trimming took 4 bases from V and 0 from J, leaving 5 bases between them. Written as DNA, the CDR3 is TGCGCCAGCAGCCGGGGTAGCACAGATACGCAGTATTTT. This encodes CASSRGSTDTQYF.

Written as DNA, the CDR3 is TGTGCCAGCGAGGGGAACAATGAGCAGTTCTTC. Translation gives CASEGNNEQFF. The V and J genes are TRBV28 and TRBJ2-1; D tentatively reads TRBD1 or TRBD2 (5 bases each). V was clipped by 8 bases and J by 5 bases, with 7 bases between them. The V gene's germline CDR1 is MDHEN and CDR2 SYDVKM. The CDR3 totals 11 residues.

This clone was observed a single time. J is TRBJ2-4 and V is TRBV19; D is tentatively TRBD1 or TRBD2 (5 bases each). Per germline, CDR1 LNHDA and CDR2 SQIVND (reference sequence). Trimming pared 3 bases from V and 5 bases from J, leaving 8 bases between. CDR3 size: 13 residues. The CDR3 is CASSIPGQNIQYF. CDR3 nucleotide sequence: TGTGCCAGTAGTATTCCGGGGCAAAACATTCAGTACTTC.

The J gene is TRBJ2-7, the V gene TRBV5-6; weak D call: TRBD2 (5 bases). Germline V gene sequence: CDR1 SGHDT, CDR2 YYEEEE. The CDR3 covers 16 residues. V was cut by 3 bases and J by 0 bases, with 16 bases left in between. CDR3 residues: CASSSFGLTFSYEQYF. The CDR3 DNA reads as TGTGCCAGCAGCTCCTTTGGACTGACCTTCTCCTACGAGCAGTACTTC. Together with reference TRBV5-6 and TRBJ2-7, the CDR3 gives the full variable domain: DAGVTQSPTHLIKTRGQQVTLRCSPKSGHDTVSWYQQALGQGPQFIFQYYEEEERQRGNFPDRFSGHQFPNYSSELNVNALLLGDSALYLCASSSFGLTFSYEQYFGPGTRLTVT.

The V and J genes are TRBV2 and TRBJ1-5; D call uncertain. Germline assignment: CDR1 SNHLY and CDR2 FYNNEI. There are 15 residues in the CDR3. The V gene lost 8 bases and the J gene lost 0 bases, with 14 bases spanning the gap. The CDR3 here is CASWIDLYSNQPQHF. The DNA for the CDR3 is TGTGCCAGCTGGATAGATTTATATAGCAATCAGCCCCAGCATTTT. The full variable domain, completed using reference TRBV2 and TRBJ1-5, is EPEVTQTPSHQVTQMGQEVILRCVPISNHLYFYWYRQILGQKVEFLVSFYNNEISEKSEIFDDQFSVERPDGSNFTLKIRSTKLEDSAMYFCASWIDLYSNQPQHFGDGTRLSIL.

The V and J genes are TRBV15 and TRBJ2-7; weak D call: TRBD1 (5 bases). CDR1 is LNHNV and CDR2 is YYDKDF in the germline V gene (reference sequence). Trimming cost V 6 bases and J 3 bases, with 12 bases left between them. CDR3 length equals 13 residues. CDR3 DNA sequence: TGTGCCACCAGAACTTGGCAGGGCTACGAGCAGTACTTC. Translation gives CATRTWQGYEQYF.

The rearrangement joins TRBV6-6 to TRBJ2-1; 11 bases fit TRBD2. Germline V gene lookup returns CDR1 MNHNY and CDR2 SVGAGI (reference sequence). V gave up 4 bases and J gave up 7 bases; unmatched junction bases: 9. The CDR3 sequence is 16 residues long. DNA for the CDR3: TGTGCCAGCAGTTCACTAGCGGGAGAGGGTACAAATGAGCAGTTCTTC. Translation gives CASSSLAGEGTNEQFF.

To note about this clone: Within the sample, other DNA sequences also encode this same CDR3. The genes are TRBV30 and TRBJ2-5, with 8 bases lining up with TRBD2. J was trimmed by 1 base and V by 0 bases; bases with no gene match: 1. This CDR3 is built from 14 residues. Germline V gene data show CDR1 as GTSNPN and CDR2 as SVGIG (reference sequence). CDR3 residues: CAWSVGLAQETQYF. CDR3 sequence (DNA): TGTGCCTGGAGTGTCGGACTAGCCCAAGAGACCCAGTACTTC.

The V and J genes are TRBV18 and TRBJ1-1; TRBD1 matches 7 bases. This CDR3 has 14 amino acids. V lost 5 bases to trimming and J lost 4 bases; unmatched junction nucleotides: 7. Germline lookup yields CDR1 KGHSH and CDR2 LQKENI. Here the CDR3 reads CASSSQQGPTEAFF. In DNA, the CDR3 is TGTGCCAGCTCATCACAACAGGGGCCCACTGAAGCTTTCTTT.

The V and J genes are TRBV7-9 and TRBJ1-5; unclear D gene. The V and J ends lost 5 bases and 4 bases respectively, with 15 bases between them. CDR3 length: 15 residues. Germline V gives CDR1 SEHNR, CDR2 FQNEAQ (reference sequence). CDR3 loop: CASSPDVQGNQPQHF. The CDR3 DNA follows: TGTGCCAGCAGCCCGGACGTCCAAGGGAATCAGCCCCAGCATTTT.

V usage is TRBV7-2 and J usage is TRBJ2-5; D possibly matches TRBD1 or TRBD2 (5 bases each). This CDR3 has 13 amino acids. The V end lost 2 bases, the J end lost 5 bases, and 9 bases lay between the germline ends. Germline CDR1 reads SGHTA; CDR2 reads FQGNSA. CDR3 bases: TGTGCCAGCAGCTTATACGGGGCCGAGACCCAGTACTTC. The encoded protein is CASSLYGAETQYF.

The V call is TRBV7-9, the J call TRBJ1-2; a weak D match, TRBD1 (5 bases). CDR1 and CDR2 from the germline V gene are SEHNR and FQNEAQ (reference sequence). This CDR3 comprises 16 residues. The ends were cut back, 3 bases at V and 1 base at J, with 15 bases in the middle. In nucleotides, the CDR3 is TGTGCCAGCAGCTTGCGCGGGGGGACTAGTAACTATGGCTACACCTTC. It is translated as CASSLRGGTSNYGYTF.

Turning to this clone: Other DNA sequences in the sample encode the same CDR3. The rearrangement uses TRBV18 and TRBJ2-3; D is perhaps TRBD1 (6 bases). From germline, CDR1 is KGHSH and CDR2 LQKENI. Trimming left V 3 bases short and J 1 base short, with 11 bases between. The CDR3 has 15 amino acids. CDR3 residues: CASSPPRQGTDTQYF. The CDR3 DNA follows: TGTGCCAGCTCACCCCCGAGACAGGGCACAGATACGCAGTATTTT.